The clone carrying this T cell receptor beta chain was observed at least ten times. Its specificity is not known. This CDR3 spans 15 amino acids. Germline V lookup: CDR1 LGHDT, CDR2 YNNKEL (reference sequence). The V and J ends lost 4 bases and 3 bases respectively, with 15 bases between them. This entry comes from a study of T-cell memory formation after mild COVID-19. Study background: TCR clusters were largely donor specific.

Study-level points and caveats: Contracting clones from day 15 to 85 showed balanced CD4/CD8; later expanders favored CD4+. Memory cells collected pre-infection included some clones that later responded, suggesting cross-reactive memory joined.

Constant-segment-primed 5'RACE gave TCR alpha and TCR beta cDNA libraries with sample barcodes and UMIs. TCRdb reprocessed the 5' RACE reads via MiXCR and lists one record per CDR3 protein. The top ten clones hold 1.1% to 1.5% of a sample with 25,000 to 30,000 distinct CDR3 sequences, around 15% of them seen once. The clonotype was recovered from an adult who had mild COVID-19 (a few samples of this study predate the infection). Cell type and time point are not known. The chain combines TRBV3-1 with TRBJ1-1; D unclear. Specimen: PBMCs or a T cell subset sorted from them (not recorded which). The CDR3 DNA sequence: TGTGCCAGCAGCCCGCGGGGTCTGGCGGACACTGAAGCTTTCTTT. It specifies CASSPRGLADTEAFF.